The 8 T cell receptor beta chains reported below all come from one sample, sequenced in a study of early T cells in non-severe SARS-CoV-2 infection. TCRdb re-called the 5' RACE reads with MiXCR, one entry per CDR3 protein. The sample yields 60,000 or so distinct CDR3 sequences, just under 9% seen once. Sequenced sample: whole blood. The receptors stem from an adult who was a healthcare worker with PCR-confirmed SARS-CoV-2 infection or an uninfected control (not recorded which).

The rearrangement joins TRBV4-2 to TRBJ1-2; the match to TRBD1 covers 8 bases. The CDR3 is 15 amino acids. The V segment lost 2 bases and the J segment 2 bases; nucleotides outside the gene matches: 4. The germline gives CDR1 LGHNA, CDR2 YNFKEQ. In DNA, the CDR3 is TGTGCCAGCAGCCAAAAAGGACAGGGCAACTATGGCTACACCTTC. It specifies CASSQKGQGNYGYTF.

This clonotype was detected only a few times. This chain connects TRBV20-1 to TRBJ2-5; tentatively, D is TRBD2 (5 bases). Germline lookup yields CDR1 DFQATT and CDR2 SNEGSKA (reference sequence). CDR3 size: 12 residues. Trimming removed 2 bases from V and 4 bases from J, with 8 bases in between. This CDR3 reads CSARSGVETQYF. DNA for the CDR3: TGCAGTGCTAGATCCGGGGTAGAGACCCAGTACTTC.

Notes on this clonotype: The junction does not match germline at one end; this may be a read error. V gene TRBV7-9 combines with J gene TRBJ2-1, with a weak D call TRBD2 (5 bases). The CDR3 spans 15 residues. CDR1 is SEHNR, CDR2 FQNEAQ, per germline (reference sequence). As DNA, the CDR3 is TGTGTCAGCAGTTTGCCGGGAAGCCTTCGCAATGAGCAGTTCTTC. It yields the protein CVSSLPGSLRNEQFF. Combining the CDR3 with reference TRBV7-9 and TRBJ2-1 gives the whole variable domain DTGVSQNPRHKITKRGQNVTFRCDPISEHNRLYWYRQTLGQGPEFLTYFQNEAQLEKSRLLSDRFSAERPKGSFSTLEIQRTEQGDSAMYLCVSSLPGSLRNEQFFGPGTRLTVL.

In this sample, this clonotype turned up many times. The chain carries TRBV2 and TRBJ1-1, with D unresolved. The CDR3 length is 14 residues. The ends were cut back, 3 bases at V and 2 bases at J, with 10 bases in the middle. Germline V gives CDR1 SNHLY, CDR2 FYNNEI. The CDR3 protein is CASSDWAFNTEAFF. As DNA, the CDR3 is TGTGCCAGCAGTGATTGGGCGTTTAACACTGAAGCTTTCTTT.

Regarding this clonotype: A read error may account for a junction end that differs from germline. The gene calls are TRBV29-1 and TRBJ1-1; TRBD1 matches at 9 bases. CDR3 length: 12 amino acids. Germline V gene data show CDR1 as SQVTM and CDR2 as ANQGSEA. For the CDR3, the DNA is TGCAGCGTTCTGAGGACAGGGGAAGAAGTTTTCTTT. Translation: CSVLRTGEEVFF.

The CDR3 loop is CSARKWQSDTQYF. The CDR3 DNA reads TGCAGTGCTAGGAAATGGCAGTCAGATACGCAGTATTTT. This chain connects TRBV20-1 to TRBJ2-3; D remains unclear. Trimming pared 3 bases from V and 4 bases from J, leaving 11 bases between. This CDR3 contains 13 residues. The germline V gene encodes CDR1 DFQATT and CDR2 SNEGSKA (reference sequence).

This clonotype has a count of ten or more. The rearrangement joins TRBV6-2 or TRBV6-3 to TRBJ2-1; possibly TRBD2 for D (6 bases). Deletions cut 2 bases from V and 10 bases from J, with 18 bases between. The CDR3 length is 15 residues. Germline V gene data show CDR1 as MNHEY and CDR2 as SVGEGT. This CDR3 is CASSYPSRGEREQFF. CDR3 DNA: TGTGCCAGCAGTTACCCCTCGCGGGGCGAGAGGGAGCAGTTCTTC.

This clonotype was observed at least ten times. Here the CDR3 DNA reads TGCAGCGTTGAGTCAGGGGGCACTGAAGCTTTCTTT. It is translated as CSVESGGTEAFF. The chain carries TRBV29-1 and TRBJ1-1; the match to TRBD1 covers 7 bases. CDR1 is SQVTM, CDR2 ANQGSEA, per germline. The CDR3 extends over 12 amino acids. V shed 3 bases and J 4 bases; nucleotides not matched to a gene: 2.